This is a list of T cell receptor beta chains from one sample in a study of T cell changes during pregnancy in multiple sclerosis. Libraries were prepared by immunoSEQ multiplex PCR; TCRdb keeps only in-frame clonotypes and omits some of them. The sample shows about 20,000 clones, over 85% of them seen only once. The material sequenced was CD8+ T cells from peripheral blood mononuclear cells, taken in the second trimester of pregnancy. The origin of the receptors is a female donor in good health, enrolled as a control in a pregnancy study. CDR3s include the opening cysteine and the closing phenylalanine or tryptophan. The order of the fields is V gene, J gene, CDR3 protein.

TRBV30	TRBJ1-2	CAWRFGTGSGYTF
TRBV13	TRBJ2-1	CASSLGGGGMNEQFF
TRBV28	TRBJ1-1	CASSLDKEGAFF
TRBV18	TRBJ2-1	CASSASGGEQFF
TRBV23-1	TRBJ1-2	CASSQSGAEQGERGYTF
TRBV11-3	TRBJ2-1	CASSLEALAGNNEQFF
TRBV2	TRBJ2-5	CASTSHEEAETQYF
TRBV28	TRBJ2-5	CASSLWTAGDQETQYF
TRBV28	TRBJ1-3	CASSSVRRGNTIYF
TRBV25-1	TRBJ1-5	CASSDANSTGVDQPQHF
TRBV19	TRBJ1-2	CASSPRTGINYGYTF
TRBV7-9	TRBJ2-5	CASSPTTRVQETQYF
TRBV4-1	TRBJ1-2	CASSQSGYYGYTF
TRBV30	TRBJ2-5	CAWSVGTSLQETQYF
TRBV2	TRBJ2-5	CASSEEERGWETQYF
TRBV5-1	TRBJ2-3	CASSLGESTDTQYF
TRBV28	TRBJ1-6	CASILSRDSPLHF
TRBV13	TRBJ2-5	CASSLTGYGETQYF
TRBV4-1	TRBJ1-2	CASSQDPQAANYGYTF
TRBV4-1	TRBJ2-7	CASSQDLGLGEQYF
TRBV10-3	TRBJ2-2	CAISTRGGSNTGELFF
TRBV19	TRBJ2-3	CASTATSGSTDTQYF
TRBV28	TRBJ2-1	CASSTRLAHPDEQFF
TRBV4-3	TRBJ2-7	CASSQVFAGDEQYF
TRBV19	TRBJ1-5	CASSIGPGQGFNQPQHF
TRBV2	TRBJ2-7	CASSQLSGGASYEQYF
TRBV11-2	TRBJ2-7	CASSPGLAYEQYF